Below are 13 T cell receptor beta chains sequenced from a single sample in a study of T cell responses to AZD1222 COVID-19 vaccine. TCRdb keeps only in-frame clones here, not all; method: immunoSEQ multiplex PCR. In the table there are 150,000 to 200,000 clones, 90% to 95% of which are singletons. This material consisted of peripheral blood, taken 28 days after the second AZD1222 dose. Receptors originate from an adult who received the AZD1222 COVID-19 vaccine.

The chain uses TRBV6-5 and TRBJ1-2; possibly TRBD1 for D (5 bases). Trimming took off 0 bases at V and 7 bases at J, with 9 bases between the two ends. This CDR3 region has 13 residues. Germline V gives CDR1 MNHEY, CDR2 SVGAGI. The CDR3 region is CASSYSGQGGYTF. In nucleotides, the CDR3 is TGTGCCAGCAGTTACTCGGGGCAGGGTGGCTACACCTTC.

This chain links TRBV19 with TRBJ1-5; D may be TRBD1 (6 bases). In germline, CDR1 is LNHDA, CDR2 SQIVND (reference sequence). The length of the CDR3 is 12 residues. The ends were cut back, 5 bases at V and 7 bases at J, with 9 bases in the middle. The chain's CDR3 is CASSWGGQPQHF. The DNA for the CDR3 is TGTGCCAGTAGTTGGGGGGGCCAGCCCCAGCATTTT. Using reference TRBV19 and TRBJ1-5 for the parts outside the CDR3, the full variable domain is DGGITQSPKYLFRKEGQNVTLSCEQNLNHDAMYWYRQDPGQGLRLIYYSQIVNDFQKGDIAEGYSVSREKKESFPLTVTSAQKNPTAFYLCASSWGGQPQHFGDGTRLSIL.

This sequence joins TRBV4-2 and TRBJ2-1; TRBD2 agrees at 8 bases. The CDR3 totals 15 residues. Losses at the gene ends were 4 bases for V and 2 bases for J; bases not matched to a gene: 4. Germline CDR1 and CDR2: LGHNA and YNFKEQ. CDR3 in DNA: TGTGCCAGCAGCCTCTCGGGGGGGGCCTACAATGAGCAGTTCTTC. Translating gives CASSLSGGAYNEQFF.

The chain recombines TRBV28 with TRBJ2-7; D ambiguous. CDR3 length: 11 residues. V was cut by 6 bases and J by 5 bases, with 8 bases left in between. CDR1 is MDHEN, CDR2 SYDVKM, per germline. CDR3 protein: CASSSRDEQYF. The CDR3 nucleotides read TGTGCCAGCAGCTCCCGCGACGAGCAGTACTTC.

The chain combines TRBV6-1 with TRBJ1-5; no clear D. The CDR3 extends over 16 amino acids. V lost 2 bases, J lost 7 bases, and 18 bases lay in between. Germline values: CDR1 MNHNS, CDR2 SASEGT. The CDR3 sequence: CASSETFAGAGQPQHF. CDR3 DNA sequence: TGTGCCAGCAGTGAAACATTTGCGGGCGCGGGACAGCCCCAGCATTTT.

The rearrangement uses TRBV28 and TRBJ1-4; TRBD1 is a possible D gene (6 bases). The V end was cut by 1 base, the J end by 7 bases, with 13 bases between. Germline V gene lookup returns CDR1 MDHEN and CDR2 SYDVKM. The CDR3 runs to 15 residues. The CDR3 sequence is CASSLYRQGSEKLFF. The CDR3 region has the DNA TGTGCCAGCAGTTTATATAGGCAGGGGAGTGAAAAACTGTTTTTT.

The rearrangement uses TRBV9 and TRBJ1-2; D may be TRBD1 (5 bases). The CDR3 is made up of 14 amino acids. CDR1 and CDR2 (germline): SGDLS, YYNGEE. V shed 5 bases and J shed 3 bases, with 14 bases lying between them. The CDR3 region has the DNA TGTGCCAGCAGGCCCGGGTGGGGCGACTATGGCTACACCTTC. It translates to CASRPGWGDYGYTF.

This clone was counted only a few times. The CDR3 sequence is CASSMRSQPQHF. The CDR3 DNA follows: TGTGCCAGTAGTATGAGGTCTCAGCCCCAGCATTTT. This chain connects TRBV19 to TRBJ1-5; D is undetermined. The V end lost 3 bases, the J end lost 6 bases, and 6 bases lay between the germline ends. Germline CDR1 and CDR2: LNHDA and SQIVND (reference sequence). The CDR3 sequence is 12 residues long.

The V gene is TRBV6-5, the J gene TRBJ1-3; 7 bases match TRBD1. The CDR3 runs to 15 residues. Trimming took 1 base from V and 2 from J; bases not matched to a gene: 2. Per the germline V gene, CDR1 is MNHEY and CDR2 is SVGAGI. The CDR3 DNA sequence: TGTGCCAGCAGTTACTTGACAGGGACTGGAAACACCATATATTTT. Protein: CASSYLTGTGNTIYF.

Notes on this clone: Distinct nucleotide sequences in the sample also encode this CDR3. The CDR3 spells CASSALQETQYF. CDR3 nucleotides: TGTGCCAGCAGCGCATTACAAGAGACCCAGTACTTC. The chain recombines TRBV7-9 with TRBJ2-5; no clear D gene. This CDR3 contains 12 residues. Germline CDR1 and CDR2: SEHNR and FQNEAQ (reference sequence). Between the trimmed V and J ends, which lost 5 bases and 2 bases, there was a span of 6 bases. Variable domain in full (rest from reference TRBV7-9 and TRBJ2-5): DTGVSQNPRHKITKRGQNVTFRCDPISEHNRLYWYRQTLGQGPEFLTYFQNEAQLEKSRLLSDRFSAERPKGSFSTLEIQRTEQGDSAMYLCASSALQETQYFGPGTRLLVL.

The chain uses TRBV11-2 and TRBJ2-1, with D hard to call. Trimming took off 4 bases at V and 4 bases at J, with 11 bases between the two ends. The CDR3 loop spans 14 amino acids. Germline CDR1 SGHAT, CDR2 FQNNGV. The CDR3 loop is CASSSIRPYNEQFF. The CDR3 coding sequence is TGTGCCAGCAGCTCGATAAGACCTTACAATGAGCAGTTCTTC.

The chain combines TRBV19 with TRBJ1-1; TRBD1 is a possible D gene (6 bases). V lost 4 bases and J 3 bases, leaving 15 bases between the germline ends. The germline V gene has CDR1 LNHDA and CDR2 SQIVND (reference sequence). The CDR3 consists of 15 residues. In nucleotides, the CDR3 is TGTGCCAGTAGTACCGGCTTGACAGGCCACACTGAAGCTTTCTTT. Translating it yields CASSTGLTGHTEAFF.

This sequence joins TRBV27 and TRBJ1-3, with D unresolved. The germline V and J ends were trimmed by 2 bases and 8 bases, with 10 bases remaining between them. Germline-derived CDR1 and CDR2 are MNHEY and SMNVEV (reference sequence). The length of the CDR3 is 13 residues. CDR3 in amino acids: CASSLRSRDTIYF. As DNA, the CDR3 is TGTGCCAGCAGTTTACGCAGTCGGGACACCATATATTTT.